The following is a T cell receptor beta chain sequence with its context. These data are taken from a study of OX40 agonist ivuxolimab in advanced cancers. V was clipped by 1 base and J by 1 base, with 12 bases between them. CDR3 length: 15 amino acids. Germline CDR1 reads SGHRS; CDR2 reads YFSETQ. Only in-frame clones appear in the TCRdb table, and some are missing; sequencing was by immunoSEQ multiplex PCR. This table holds almost 70,000 clones, roughly nine tenths found once. The chain joins TRBV5-1 to TRBJ2-7, with TRBD2 as a possible D gene (6 bases). This specimen was CD4+ or CD8+ T cells sorted from blood, taken in a trial of the OX40 agonist ivuxolimab. This sequence was found in an adult with an advanced solid tumor such as melanoma, head and neck, liver or kidney cancer. The CDR3 sequence is CASSLLGSGSYEQYF. The CDR3 DNA reads TGCGCCAGCAGCTTGCTAGGGAGCGGGTCCTACGAGCAGTACTTC.